Below, 7 T cell receptor beta chains from the same sample are listed, as sequenced in a study of shared clonotypes between healthy human individuals. CD45RO-negative CD8 cells positively selected for CCR7 made up the naive population, which excluded terminally differentiated effector memory CD45RA+ cells. Clones were sequenced by immunoSEQ multiplex PCR, and TCRdb holds only the in-frame ones, with some missing. This sample has approximately 740,000 clones, with more than 85% found just once. Sequenced material: naive CD8+ T cells sorted from blood. These receptors were taken from a man aged 30-40 years in good health.

This chain uses TRBV2 with TRBJ1-3; D is perhaps TRBD1 (5 bases). Germline V lookup: CDR1 SNHLY, CDR2 FYNNEI. The CDR3 is made up of 14 amino acids. V dropped 3 bases and J dropped 2 bases, with 8 bases sitting between them. This CDR3 is CASSEAGPGNTIYF. The DNA of the CDR3 is TGTGCCAGCAGTGAGGCAGGGCCTGGAAACACCATATATTTT.

V and J are TRBV4-1 and TRBJ1-2; tentatively, D is TRBD1 (5 bases). Per the germline V gene, CDR1 is MGHRA and CDR2 is YSYEKL. The CDR3 has 12 residues. Trimming took 5 bases from V and 8 from J, leaving 12 bases between them. The CDR3 region is CASSGALTGYTF. The CDR3 DNA sequence: TGCGCCAGCAGCGGGGCCCTCACCGGCTACACCTTC.

This chain links TRBV4-1 with TRBJ2-5; the D gene is possibly TRBD1 (5 bases). The CDR3 consists of 15 residues. Trimming stripped 0 bases from V and 0 bases from J, with 8 bases between. Germline V gives CDR1 MGHRA, CDR2 YSYEKL. CDR3 loop: CASSQDTGYQETQYF. DNA for the CDR3: TGCGCCAGCAGCCAAGATACAGGTTACCAAGAGACCCAGTACTTC.

The chain combines TRBV7-8 with TRBJ1-1; D is perhaps TRBD1 (5 bases). CDR3 size: 16 residues. The ends were cut back, 0 bases at V and 7 bases at J, with 18 bases in the middle. CDR1 SGHVS and CDR2 FQNEAQ come from the germline V gene. In DNA form, the CDR3 reads TGTGCCAGCAGCTTAGCGGGCCGCAGGGTAGACAGTGAAGCTTTCTTT. It translates to CASSLAGRRVDSEAFF.

This clone was seen once. This chain uses TRBV2 with TRBJ2-6; D possibly matches TRBD1 or TRBD2 (5 bases each). CDR1 is SNHLY and CDR2 is FYNNEI in the germline V gene. The ends were cut back, 4 bases at V and 3 bases at J, with 10 bases in the middle. This CDR3 is 15 amino acids long. CDR3 in DNA: TGTGCCAGCAGTGGTTGGGGGTATGGGGCCAACGTCCTGACTTTC. It translates to CASSGWGYGANVLTF. Looking up the rest from reference TRBV2 and TRBJ2-6 gives the full variable domain: EPEVTQTPSHQVTQMGQEVILRCVPISNHLYFYWYRQILGQKVEFLVSFYNNEISEKSEIFDDQFSVERPDGSNFTLKIRSTKLEDSAMYFCASSGWGYGANVLTFGAGSRLTVL.

V usage is TRBV27 and J usage is TRBJ2-1; 9 bases fit TRBD1. The CDR3 is 15 amino acids. Germline CDR1 MNHEY, CDR2 SMNVEV (reference sequence). V was pared by 5 bases and J by 2 bases, with 4 bases of the junction left unmatched. CDR3: CASSTRDRAYNEQFF. The CDR3 DNA reads TGTGCCAGCAGTACCCGGGACAGGGCCTACAATGAGCAGTTCTTC.

The rearrangement links TRBV7-6 to TRBJ2-1, with 10 bases matching TRBD2. Germline CDR1 reads SGHVS; CDR2 reads FNYEAQ. The CDR3 totals 18 residues. J was trimmed by 3 bases and V by 5 bases; bases with no gene match: 13. The CDR3 DNA reads TGTGCCAGCAGCGAACCCTCTTTAGCGGGAGGTATCTACAATGAGCAGTTCTTC. Protein product: CASSEPSLAGGIYNEQFF.